This T cell receptor beta chain was profiled in a study of blood T cell repertoires in COVID-19. Looking at the study overall: Acute-phase and convalescent COVID-19 samples originated in the United States, Italy and Spain. T cells, B-cell-depleted T cells, or PBMCs provided the cDNA or gDNA that served as material.

Original analysis: For nucleated cells, counts were estimated from reference gene primer amplification. Clones were read by immunoSEQ multiplex PCR, and TCRdb kept only the in-frame ones, dropping some. V and J calls and clone size come straight from that table; D and trimming were deduced from the DNA. The sample shows around 23,000 clones, 72% of them seen only once. The V and J ends lost 0 bases and 7 bases, in that order; junction bases with no gene match: 8. This CDR3 is 15 amino acids long. CDR1 is SGHRS, CDR2 YFSETQ, per germline. In its sample, this clone was seen a few times. The sequenced material came from peripheral blood. The clonotype was recovered from an elderly woman with acute or convalescent COVID-19. V gene TRBV5-1 combines with J gene TRBJ2-7; the match to TRBD2 covers 9 bases. CDR3 in DNA: TGCGCCAGCAGCTTGGGGGTAGCGGGGGCTGGAGAGCAGTACTTC. It is translated as CASSLGVAGAGEQYF.